The clone carrying this T cell receptor (beta chain) was seen only a few times. The antigen is not known. Trimming took off 5 bases at V and 1 base at J, with 18 bases between the two ends. The V gene's germline CDR1 is SGHRS and CDR2 YFSETQ. CDR3 length equals 16 residues. This entry belongs to a study of cytomegalovirus exposure and HLA in healthy donors. Study outcomes and limitations: Later analysis suggested links between common viral pathogens and several top significant clusters. Within an earlier analysis, most TCR beta V segments proved productive either about 87% or about 30% of the time.

Use of 60 Vbeta and 13 Jbeta primers characterized the PCR. Authors' methods: Roughly 11 million shared chains were among about 80 million unique TCR beta chains counted in a later analysis. Sequencing was performed with immunoSEQ multiplex PCR; in TCRdb, only in-frame clones are kept and a portion is missing. V, J and clone size are taken as reported in that table, and D and trimming were inferred from the DNA itself. The sample contains about 140,000 clones, roughly 70% of which appear only once. The clonotype was recovered from a man aged 25 to 45 in good health and CMV-seropositive. Specimen: PBMCs. The chain employs TRBV5-1 and TRBJ1-1; D is unresolved. CDR3 sequence reads: CASRGTGGRQNTEAFF. In nucleotides, the CDR3 is TGCGCCAGCAGAGGCACCGGCGGCCGCCAGAACACTGAAGCTTTCTTT.